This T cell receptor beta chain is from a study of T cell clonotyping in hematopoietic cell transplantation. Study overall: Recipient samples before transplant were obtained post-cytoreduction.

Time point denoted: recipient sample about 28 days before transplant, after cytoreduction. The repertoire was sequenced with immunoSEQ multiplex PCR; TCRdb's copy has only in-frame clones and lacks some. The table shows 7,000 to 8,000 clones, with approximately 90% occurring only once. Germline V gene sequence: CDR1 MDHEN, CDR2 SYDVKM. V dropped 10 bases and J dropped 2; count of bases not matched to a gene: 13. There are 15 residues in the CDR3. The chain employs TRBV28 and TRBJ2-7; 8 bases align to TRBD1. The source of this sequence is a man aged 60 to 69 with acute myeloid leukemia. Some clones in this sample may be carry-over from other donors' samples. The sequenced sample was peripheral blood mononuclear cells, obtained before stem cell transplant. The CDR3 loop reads CATRLQGDRAYEQYF. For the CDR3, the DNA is TGTGCCACCCGACTACAGGGGGATAGGGCCTACGAGCAGTACTTC.